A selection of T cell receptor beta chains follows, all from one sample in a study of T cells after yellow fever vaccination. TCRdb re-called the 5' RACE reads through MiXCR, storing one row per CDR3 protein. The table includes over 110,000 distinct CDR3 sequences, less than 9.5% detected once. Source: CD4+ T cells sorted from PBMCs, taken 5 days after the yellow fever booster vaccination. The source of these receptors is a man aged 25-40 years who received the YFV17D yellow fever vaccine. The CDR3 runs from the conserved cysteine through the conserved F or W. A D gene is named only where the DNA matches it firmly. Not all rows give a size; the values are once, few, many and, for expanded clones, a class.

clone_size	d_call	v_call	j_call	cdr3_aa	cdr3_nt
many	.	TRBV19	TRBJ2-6	CASSSWDGGANVLTF	TGTGCCAGTAGTTCGTGGGACGGTGGGGCCAACGTCCTGACTTTC
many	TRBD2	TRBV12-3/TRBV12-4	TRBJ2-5	CASSPRLAGHQETQYF	TGTGCCAGCAGCCCAAGATTAGCGGGTCACCAAGAGACCCAGTACTTC
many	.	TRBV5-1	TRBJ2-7	CASSLEGRDYEQYF	TGCGCCAGCAGCTTGGAGGGCAGAGACTACGAGCAGTACTTC
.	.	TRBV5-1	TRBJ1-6	CASSLEGSSPLHF	TGCGCCAGCAGCTTGGAGGGTTCGTCACCCCTCCACTTT
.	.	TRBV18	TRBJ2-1	CASSRGISYNEQFF	TGTGCCAGCTCACGAGGGATTAGCTACAATGAGCAGTTCTTC
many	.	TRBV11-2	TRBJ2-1	CASSPLGSSSYNEQFF	TGTGCCAGCAGCCCCTTAGGGAGTAGCTCCTACAATGAGCAGTTCTTC
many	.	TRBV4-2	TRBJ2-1	CASSQAGPRYNEQFF	TGTGCCAGCAGCCAAGCGGGTCCACGTTACAATGAGCAGTTCTTC
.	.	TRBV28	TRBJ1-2	CASSLAGVGYTF	TGTGCCAGCAGTTTGGCAGGGGTTGGCTACACCTTC
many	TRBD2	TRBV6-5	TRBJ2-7	CASSLRGINEQYF	TGTGCCAGCAGTTTGCGGGGGATCAACGAGCAGTACTTC
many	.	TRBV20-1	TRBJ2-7	CSARDGQGNVQYF	TGCAGTGCTAGAGACGGGCAGGGGAACGTGCAGTACTTC
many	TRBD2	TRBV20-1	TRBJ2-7	CSASTSGGSEQYF	TGCAGTGCTAGCACTTCGGGGGGGTCCGAGCAGTACTTC
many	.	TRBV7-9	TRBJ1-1	CASSLEENTEAFF	TGTGCCAGCAGCTTGGAGGAGAACACTGAAGCTTTCTTT
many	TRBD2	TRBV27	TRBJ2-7	CASSDLTSGEYEQYF	TGTGCCAGCAGCGACCTGACTAGCGGTGAATACGAGCAGTACTTC
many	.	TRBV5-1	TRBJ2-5	CASGGGTQETQYF	TGCGCCAGCGGGGGGGGGACACAAGAGACCCAGTACTTC
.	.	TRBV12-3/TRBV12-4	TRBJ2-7	CARSRENTRGRGEQYF	TGTGCCAGAAGTAGGGAAAATACTAGGGGGAGAGGAGAGCAGTACTTC
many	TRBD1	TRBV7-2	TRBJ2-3	CASSLAKGASRTDTQYF	TGTGCCAGCAGCTTAGCGAAGGGGGCTAGCCGCACAGATACGCAGTATTTT
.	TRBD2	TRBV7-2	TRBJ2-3	CASSQGGSSGSLYF	TGTGCCAGCAGCCAAGGGGGGTCTAGCGGGAGTCTGTATTTT
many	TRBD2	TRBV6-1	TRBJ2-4	CASSNSGIGKNIQYF	TGTGCCAGCAGCAATAGCGGGATCGGCAAAAACATTCAGTACTTC
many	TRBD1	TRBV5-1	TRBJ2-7	CASSSSTGGTYEQYF	TGCGCCAGCAGCAGCTCGACAGGGGGAACCTACGAGCAGTACTTC
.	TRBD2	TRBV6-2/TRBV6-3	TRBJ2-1	CASSYSAAGAQNEQFF	TGTGCCAGCAGTTACTCAGCCGCGGGAGCGCAGAATGAGCAGTTCTTC
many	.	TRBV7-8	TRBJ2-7	CASSFARQRRSYEQYF	TGTGCCAGCAGCTTCGCCCGCCAGCGAAGGAGCTACGAGCAGTACTTC
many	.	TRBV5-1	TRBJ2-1	CASTVRERNEQFF	TGCGCCAGCACGGTCCGGGAGAGGAATGAGCAGTTCTTC
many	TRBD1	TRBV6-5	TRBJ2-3	CASSYSIRTGMADTQYF	TGTGCCAGCAGTTACTCGATTCGGACAGGGATGGCAGATACGCAGTATTTT
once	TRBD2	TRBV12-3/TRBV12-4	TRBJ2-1	CTRSSRGPLLAGAGEQFF	TGTACCCGCAGCTCCCGTGGCCCCTTACTAGCGGGAGCCGGTGAGCAGTTCTTC
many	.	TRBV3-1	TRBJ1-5	CASSQGAGGNQPQHF	TGTGCCAGCAGCCAAGGTGCGGGCGGCAATCAGCCCCAGCATTTT
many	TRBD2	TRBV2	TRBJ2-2	CASRVGGTTNTGELFF	TGTGCCAGCAGAGTGGGGGGGACTACAAACACCGGGGAGCTGTTTTTT
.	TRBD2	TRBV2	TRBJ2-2	CASRPTSGNTGELFF	TGTGCCAGCAGGCCGACTAGCGGGAACACCGGGGAGCTGTTTTTT
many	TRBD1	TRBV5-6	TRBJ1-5	CASSSFTGGVDQPQHF	TGTGCCAGCAGCTCCTTTACAGGGGGCGTAGATCAGCCCCAGCATTTT
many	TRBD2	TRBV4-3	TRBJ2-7	CASSQSVGSGSGASYEQYF	TGCGCCAGCAGCCAATCGGTTGGTAGCGGGAGCGGTGCTTCCTACGAGCAGTACTTC
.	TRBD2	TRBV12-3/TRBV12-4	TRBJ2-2	CASSLIREGGAGELFF	TGTGCCAGCAGTTTAATACGGGAGGGCGGGGCCGGGGAGCTGTTTTTT
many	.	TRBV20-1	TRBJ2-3	CSAREEGIHSTDTQYF	TGCAGTGCTAGAGAAGAGGGGATTCATAGCACAGATACGCAGTATTTT
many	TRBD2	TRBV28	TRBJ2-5	CASSSVAGGSTLQETQYF	TGTGCCAGCAGTTCTGTGGCCGGGGGGTCGACCCTCCAAGAGACCCAGTACTTC
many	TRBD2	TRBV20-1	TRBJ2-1	CSAPGLAGRASNEQFF	TGCAGTGCCCCTGGACTAGCGGGACGGGCTAGCAATGAGCAGTTCTTC
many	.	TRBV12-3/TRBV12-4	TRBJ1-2	CATQGRYGYTF	TGTGCCACCCAAGGGCGCTATGGCTACACCTTC
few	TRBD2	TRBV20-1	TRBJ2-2	CSARRGGRATGELFF	TGCAGTGCTAGGAGGGGCGGGAGGGCCACCGGGGAGCTGTTTTTT
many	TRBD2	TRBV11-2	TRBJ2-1	CASSTSTLTGTSMKNEQFF	TGTGCCAGCAGCACAAGCACACTCACCGGGACTAGCATGAAGAATGAGCAGTTCTTC
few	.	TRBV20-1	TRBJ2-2	CSARVPGTVGELFF	TGCAGTGCTAGAGTACCGGGGACGGTCGGGGAGCTGTTTTTT
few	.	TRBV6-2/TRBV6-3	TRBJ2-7	CASSYSLLSYEQYF	TGTGCCAGCAGTTACAGTCTCCTCTCCTACGAGCAGTACTTC
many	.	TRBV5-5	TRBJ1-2	CASSLRSPAYGYTF	TGTGCCAGCAGCTTGAGAAGTCCGGCCTATGGCTACACCTTC
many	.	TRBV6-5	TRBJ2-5	CASSYSSWARETQYF	TGTGCCAGCAGTTACTCGAGTTGGGCGAGAGAGACCCAGTACTTC
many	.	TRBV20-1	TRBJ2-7	CSAPGGGTYEQYF	TGCAGTGCCCCAGGGGGAGGGACCTACGAGCAGTACTTC
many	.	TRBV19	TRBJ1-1	CASSPGPTGEHTEAFF	TGTGCCAGTAGCCCCGGGCCAACGGGAGAGCACACTGAAGCTTTCTTT
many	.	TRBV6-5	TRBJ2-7	CASSYSTATESYEQYF	TGTGCCAGCAGTTACTCGACCGCGACAGAATCCTACGAGCAGTACTTC
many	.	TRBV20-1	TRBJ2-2	CSAPGGTNTGELFF	TGCAGTGCCCCCGGCGGGACGAACACCGGGGAGCTGTTTTTT
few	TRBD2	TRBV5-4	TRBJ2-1	CASSLGGGLAGGSGNEQFF	TGTGCCAGCAGCTTGGGGGGCGGACTAGCGGGAGGGTCAGGGAATGAGCAGTTCTTC
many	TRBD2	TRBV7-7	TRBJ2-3	CASSLGLTSTDTQYF	TGTGCCAGCAGCTTGGGACTAACTAGCACAGATACGCAGTATTTT
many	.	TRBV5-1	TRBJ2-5	CASSSGQPKETQYF	TGCGCCAGCAGCTCAGGACAACCGAAAGAGACCCAGTACTTC
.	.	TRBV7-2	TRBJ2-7	CASSPVRGSYEQYF	TGTGCCAGCAGCCCCGTAAGGGGGTCCTACGAGCAGTACTTC
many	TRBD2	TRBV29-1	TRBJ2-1	CSGGLAATNEQFF	TGCAGCGGGGGACTAGCGGCTACAAATGAGCAGTTCTTC
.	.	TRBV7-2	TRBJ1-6	CASSLTSFNSPLHF	TGTGCCAGCAGCTTAACCAGCTTTAATTCACCCCTCCACTTT
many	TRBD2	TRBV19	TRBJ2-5	CAVDAGGETQYF	TGTGCCGTAGATGCGGGAGGAGAGACCCAGTACTTC
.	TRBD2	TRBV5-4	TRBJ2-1	CASSYGSGRDNEQFF	TGTGCCAGCAGCTACGGCAGCGGGAGAGATAATGAGCAGTTCTTC
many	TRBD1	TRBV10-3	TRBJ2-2	CATDRGTGELFF	TGTGCCACGGACAGGGGCACCGGGGAGCTGTTTTTT
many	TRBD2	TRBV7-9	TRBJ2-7	CASSLGPIAGIHYEQYF	TGTGCCAGCAGCTTAGGCCCCATAGCGGGTATACACTACGAGCAGTACTTC